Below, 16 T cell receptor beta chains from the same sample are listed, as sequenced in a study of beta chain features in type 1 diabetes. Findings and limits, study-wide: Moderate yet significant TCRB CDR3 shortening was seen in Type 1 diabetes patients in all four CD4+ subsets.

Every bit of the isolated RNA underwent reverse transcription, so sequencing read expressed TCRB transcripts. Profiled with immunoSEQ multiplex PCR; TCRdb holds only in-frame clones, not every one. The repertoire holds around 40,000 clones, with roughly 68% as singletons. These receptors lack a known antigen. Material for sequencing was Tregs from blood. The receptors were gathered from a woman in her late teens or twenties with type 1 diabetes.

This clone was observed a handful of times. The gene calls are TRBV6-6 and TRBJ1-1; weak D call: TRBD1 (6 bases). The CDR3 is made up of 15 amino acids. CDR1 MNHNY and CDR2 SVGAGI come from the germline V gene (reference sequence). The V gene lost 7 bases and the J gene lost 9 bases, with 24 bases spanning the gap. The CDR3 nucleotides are TGTGCCAGCACCTTAGGGAGGGGGAAAATCGGACAAGCTTTCTTT. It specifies CASTLGRGKIGQAFF.

CDR3 region: CASSRQGAGTGELFF. CDR3 bases: TGCGCCAGCAGCCGTCAGGGGGCAGGGACCGGGGAGCTGTTTTTT. The chain couples TRBV4-1 to TRBJ2-2, with TRBD1 matching 8 bases. Per germline, CDR1 MGHRA and CDR2 YSYEKL. The V segment lost 4 bases and the J segment 5 bases; nucleotides outside the gene matches: 6. This CDR3 has 15 residues.

CDR3 sequence: CASSVAGHSNQPQHF. The CDR3 bases are TGTGCCAGCAGCGTAGCCGGACATAGCAATCAGCCCCAGCATTTT. The rearrangement uses TRBV9 and TRBJ1-5, with D perhaps TRBD1 (5 bases). The germline V gene encodes CDR1 SGDLS and CDR2 YYNGEE. The V gene lost 0 bases and the J gene lost 0 bases, with 7 bases spanning the gap. CDR3 length equals 15 residues.

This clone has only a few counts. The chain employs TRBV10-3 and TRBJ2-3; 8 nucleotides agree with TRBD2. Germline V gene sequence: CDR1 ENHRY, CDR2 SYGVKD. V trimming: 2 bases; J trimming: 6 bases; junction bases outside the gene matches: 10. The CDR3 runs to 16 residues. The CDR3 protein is CAISETRAGARDTQYF. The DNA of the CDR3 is TGTGCCATCAGTGAGACCCGAGCGGGGGCTCGGGATACGCAGTATTTT.

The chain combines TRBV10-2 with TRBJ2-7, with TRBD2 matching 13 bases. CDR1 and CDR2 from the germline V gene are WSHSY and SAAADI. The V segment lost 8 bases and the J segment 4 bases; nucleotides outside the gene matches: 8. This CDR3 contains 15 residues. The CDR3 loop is CASRTSGSLKYEQYF. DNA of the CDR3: TGCGCCAGCCGGACTAGCGGGAGTTTAAAGTACGAGCAGTACTTC.

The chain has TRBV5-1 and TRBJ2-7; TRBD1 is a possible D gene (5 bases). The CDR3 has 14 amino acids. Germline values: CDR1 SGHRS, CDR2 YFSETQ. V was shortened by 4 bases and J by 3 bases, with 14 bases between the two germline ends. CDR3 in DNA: TGCGCCAGCAGCAAGCAGGGTCACCACTACGAGCAGTACTTC. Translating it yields CASSKQGHHYEQYF.

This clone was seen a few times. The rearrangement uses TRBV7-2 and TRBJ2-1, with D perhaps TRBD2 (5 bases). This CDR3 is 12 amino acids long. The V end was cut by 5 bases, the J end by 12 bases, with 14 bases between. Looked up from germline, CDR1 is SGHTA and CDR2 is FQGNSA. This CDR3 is CASSQDSSAQFF. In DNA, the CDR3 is TGTGCCAGCAGCCAGGACTCATCCGCGCAGTTCTTC.

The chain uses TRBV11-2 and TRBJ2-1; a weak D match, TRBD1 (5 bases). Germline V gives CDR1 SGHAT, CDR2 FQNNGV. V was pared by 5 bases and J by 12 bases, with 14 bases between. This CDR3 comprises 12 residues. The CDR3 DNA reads TGTGCCAGCAGCCTGGGCCCTGGGGCGCAGTTCTTC. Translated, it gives CASSLGPGAQFF. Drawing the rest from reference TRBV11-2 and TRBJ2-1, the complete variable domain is EAGVAQSPRYKIIEKRQSVAFWCNPISGHATLYWYQQILGQGPKLLIQFQNNGVVDDSQLPKDRFSAERLKGVDSTLKIQPAKLEDSAVYLCASSLGPGAQFFGPGTRLTVL.

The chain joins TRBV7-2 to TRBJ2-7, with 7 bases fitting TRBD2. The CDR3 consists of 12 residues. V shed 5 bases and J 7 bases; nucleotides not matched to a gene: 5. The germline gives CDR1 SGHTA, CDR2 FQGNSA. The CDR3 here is CASSPGGIEQYF. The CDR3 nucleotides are TGTGCCAGCAGCCCCGGGGGGATTGAGCAGTACTTC.

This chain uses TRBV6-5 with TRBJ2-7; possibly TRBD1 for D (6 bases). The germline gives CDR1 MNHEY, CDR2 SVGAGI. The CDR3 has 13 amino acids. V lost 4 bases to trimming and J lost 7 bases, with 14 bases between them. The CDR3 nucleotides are TGTGCCAGCAGTTCGCTGACAGGCAGGGAGCAGTACTTC. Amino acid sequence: CASSSLTGREQYF.

CDR3 coding DNA: TGCGCCAGCAGCTCCCGTCGGCCGACAGGGAGGTGGACTGAAGCTTTCTTT. This gives the protein CASSSRRPTGRWTEAFF. The chain couples TRBV5-1 to TRBJ1-1; 7 positions match TRBD1. CDR1 is SGHRS, CDR2 YFSETQ, per germline. V gave up 3 bases and J gave up 5 bases; unmatched junction bases: 16. The CDR3 contains 17 residues.

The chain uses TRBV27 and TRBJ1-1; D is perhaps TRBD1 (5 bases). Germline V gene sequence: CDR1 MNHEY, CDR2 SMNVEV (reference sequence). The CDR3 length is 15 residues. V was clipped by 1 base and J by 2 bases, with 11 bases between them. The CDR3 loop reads CASSLFQGRNTEAFF. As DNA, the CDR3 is TGTGCCAGCAGTTTATTTCAGGGAAGAAACACTGAAGCTTTCTTT.

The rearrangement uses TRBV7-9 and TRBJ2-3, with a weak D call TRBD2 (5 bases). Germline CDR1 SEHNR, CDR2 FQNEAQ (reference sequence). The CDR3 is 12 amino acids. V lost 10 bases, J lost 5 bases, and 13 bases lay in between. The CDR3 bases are TGTGCCACCACCTTCGGGGTAGATACGCAGTATTTT. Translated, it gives CATTFGVDTQYF. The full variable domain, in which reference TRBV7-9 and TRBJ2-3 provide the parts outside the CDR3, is DTGVSQNPRHKITKRGQNVTFRCDPISEHNRLYWYRQTLGQGPEFLTYFQNEAQLEKSRLLSDRFSAERPKGSFSTLEIQRTEQGDSAMYLCATTFGVDTQYFGPGTRLTVL.

CDR3 protein: CASTEGGIGANVLTF. As DNA, the CDR3 is TGTGCCAGTACCGAAGGAGGGATTGGGGCCAACGTCCTGACTTTC. The rearrangement uses TRBV19 and TRBJ2-6, with a tentative D call TRBD2 (6 bases). CDR1 is LNHDA and CDR2 is SQIVND in the germline V gene (reference sequence). The CDR3 totals 15 residues. V lost 7 bases to trimming and J lost 3 bases, with 13 bases between them. Combining the CDR3 with reference TRBV19 and TRBJ2-6 gives the whole variable domain DGGITQSPKYLFRKEGQNVTLSCEQNLNHDAMYWYRQDPGQGLRLIYYSQIVNDFQKGDIAEGYSVSREKKESFPLTVTSAQKNPTAFYLCASTEGGIGANVLTFGAGSRLTVL.

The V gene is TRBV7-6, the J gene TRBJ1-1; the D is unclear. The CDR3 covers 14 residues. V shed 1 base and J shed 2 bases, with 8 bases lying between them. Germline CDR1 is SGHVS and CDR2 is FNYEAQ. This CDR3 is CASSLEASNTEAFF. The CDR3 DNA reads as TGTGCCAGCAGCTTAGAAGCATCTAACACTGAAGCTTTCTTT.

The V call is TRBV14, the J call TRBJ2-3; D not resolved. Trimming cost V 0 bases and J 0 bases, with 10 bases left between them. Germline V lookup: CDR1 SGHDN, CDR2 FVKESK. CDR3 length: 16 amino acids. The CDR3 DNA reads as TGTGCCAGCAGCCAAGATGTTGCGAAAAGCACAGATACGCAGTATTTT. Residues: CASSQDVAKSTDTQYF.